The entry that follows covers one T cell receptor (beta chain) sequence. The PCR used 60 Vbeta and 13 Jbeta primers. Clones were sequenced by immunoSEQ multiplex PCR, and TCRdb holds only the in-frame ones, with some missing. This sample's clone table lists about 70,000 clones. The data are from a study of cytomegalovirus exposure and HLA in healthy donors. Study summary: Assignment to the Caucasian-associated ancestry cluster applied to approximately 80% of the approximately 370 genotyped donors.

Material: PBMCs. The TCR sequence derives from a female donor in good health and CMV-seropositive.

Here the CDR3 reads CASSQGNSGGGDTQYF. In DNA, the CDR3 is TGTGCCAGCAGCCAAGGGAATAGCGGGGGCGGGGATACGCAGTATTTT. The chain couples TRBV14 to TRBJ2-3; 9 positions agree with TRBD2. The germline gives CDR1 SGHDN, CDR2 FVKESK. The CDR3 sequence is 16 residues long. V gave up 1 base and J gave up 6 bases; unmatched junction bases: 8.